These T cell receptor beta chains were read from a single sample in a study of memory CD4+ T cells and cytomegalovirus serostatus. The data were produced by immunoSEQ multiplex PCR, yet TCRdb's version contains in-frame clones alone and is incomplete. The table shows around 33,000 clones, with about three quarters occurring only once. Sample: memory CD4+ T cells from blood. These receptors were taken from an adult in good health and CMV-seronegative. Some clones in this sample may be carry-over from other donors' samples. The CDR3 runs from the conserved cysteine through the conserved F or W. The D gene is left open where the match is weak. Size is omitted from some rows. Given values are once, few, many or a class for expanded clones.

once	NA	TRBV29-1	TRBJ1-3	CSVVRGSGNTIYF	TGCAGCGTTGTCCGGGGCTCTGGAAACACCATATATTTT
NA	TRBD2	TRBV10-3	TRBJ2-1	CAIRATSGGTYNEQFF	TGTGCCATCAGAGCCACTAGCGGGGGTACCTACAATGAGCAGTTCTTC
NA	NA	TRBV7-2	TRBJ2-2	CASSLASGGTGELFF	TGTGCCAGCAGCTTAGCGAGTGGTGGCACCGGGGAGCTGTTTTTT
NA	NA	TRBV5-6	TRBJ1-6	CASSSDQWYSPLHF	TGTGCCAGCAGCTCCGATCAGTGGTATTCACCCCTCCACTTT
NA	TRBD1	TRBV19	TRBJ1-1	CASRFRDSEAFF	TGTGCCAGTAGGTTCCGGGACAGTGAAGCTTTCTTT
NA	NA	TRBV6-5	TRBJ2-7	CASSYSPASYEQYF	TGTGCCAGCAGTTACTCCCCAGCCTCCTACGAGCAGTACTTC
once	NA	TRBV28	TRBJ1-1	CASSLTGTHRTEAFF	TGTGCCAGCAGTCTAACCGGGACACACCGCACTGAAGCTTTCTTT
NA	NA	TRBV6-6	TRBJ1-6	CASSKGQSSPLHF	TGTGCCAGCAGTAAAGGACAGAGTTCACCCCTCCACTTT
few	TRBD1	TRBV4-2	TRBJ2-2	CASAGTGLGGELFF	TGTGCCAGCGCGGGGACAGGGTTGGGCGGGGAGCTGTTTTTT
NA	TRBD2	TRBV4-1	TRBJ2-5	CASSPRTSGGVGETQYF	TGCGCCAGCAGCCCACGGACTAGCGGGGGGGTCGGGGAGACCCAGTACTTC
NA	NA	TRBV2	TRBJ2-5	CASSDWETQYF	TGTGCCAGCAGTGACTGGGAGACCCAGTACTTC
NA	NA	TRBV9	TRBJ2-7	CASSVEGTSYEQYF	TGTGCCAGCAGCGTAGAAGGGACCTCCTACGAGCAGTACTTC
NA	NA	TRBV28	TRBJ1-1	CASSRIAMNTEAFF	TGTGCCAGCAGCCGTATAGCTATGAACACTGAAGCTTTCTTT
few	NA	TRBV28	TRBJ1-6	CASRLSYNSPLHF	TGTGCCAGCAGGCTATCCTATAATTCACCCCTCCACTTT
NA	TRBD2	TRBV5-1	TRBJ2-3	CASSLGTSGGLDTQYF	TGCGCCAGCAGCTTAGGGACTAGCGGGGGCCTGGATACGCAGTATTTT
NA	NA	TRBV9	TRBJ1-3	CASSVVGGFSGNTIYF	TGTGCCAGCAGCGTAGTTGGGGGTTTCTCTGGAAACACCATATATTTT
once	NA	TRBV5-1	TRBJ1-1	CASSPAASNTEAFF	TGCGCCAGCAGCCCCGCCGCCTCGAACACTGAAGCTTTCTTT
NA	NA	TRBV5-1	TRBJ1-6	CASSWEGLDSPLHF	TGCGCCAGCAGCTGGGAGGGATTGGATTCACCCCTCCACTTT
once	TRBD1	TRBV19	TRBJ1-5	CASIGPRTGNNQPQHF	TGTGCCAGTATTGGACCAAGGACAGGGAACAATCAGCCCCAGCATTTT
NA	TRBD1	TRBV7-9	TRBJ1-1	CASSPPEERQGEAFF	TGTGCCAGCAGCCCCCCCGAAGAACGACAGGGTGAAGCTTTCTTT
NA	NA	TRBV9	TRBJ1-2	CASSGQSLFYGYTF	TGTGCCAGCAGCGGACAAAGCCTTTTCTATGGCTACACCTTC
NA	TRBD2	TRBV11-2	TRBJ2-5	CASSLSGGPETQYF	TGTGCCAGCAGCTTATCGGGGGGACCGGAGACCCAGTACTTC
NA	NA	TRBV2	TRBJ2-4	CASLPQIPSTEWVKNIQYF	TGTGCCAGCCTTCCACAAATTCCTAGTACGGAATGGGTCAAAAACATTCAGTACTTC
NA	NA	TRBV10-2	TRBJ1-1	CASRETSTTEAFF	TGCGCCAGCAGGGAGACTAGCACAACTGAAGCTTTCTTT
NA	NA	TRBV30	TRBJ1-5	CAWSVPLQGNQPQHF	TGTGCCTGGAGTGTACCCCTTCAGGGGAATCAGCCCCAGCATTTT
few	NA	TRBV5-5	TRBJ2-7	CASSLRAQDGYEQYF	TGTGCCAGCAGCTTGAGGGCACAGGACGGTTACGAGCAGTACTTC
NA	NA	TRBV7-2	TRBJ2-1	CASSSLRVRANEQFF	TGTGCCAGCAGCTCCCTCCGGGTCAGAGCCAATGAGCAGTTCTTC
few	NA	TRBV6-5	TRBJ1-2	CASSYSPDYYGYTF	TGTGCCAGCAGTTACTCGCCAGATTACTATGGCTACACCTTC
NA	NA	TRBV28	TRBJ1-4	CASSLTQVETEKLFF	TGTGCCAGCAGTCTCACACAGGTCGAAACCGAAAAACTGTTTTTT
NA	TRBD1	TRBV10-3	TRBJ1-6	CASSGTGGNRYNSPLHF	TGTGCCAGCTCCGGGACAGGGGGTAATCGGTATAATTCACCCCTCCACTTT
few	NA	TRBV7-3	TRBJ1-1	CASSSRPHGDTEAFF	TGTGCCAGCAGCTCCCGTCCCCACGGTGACACTGAAGCTTTCTTT
few	TRBD1	TRBV5-4	TRBJ1-6	CASSKGAGVTESPLHF	TGTGCCAGCAGCAAGGGGGCAGGGGTCACAGAATCACCCCTCCACTTT
NA	NA	TRBV12-5	TRBJ1-2	CASASYPRDYGYTF	TGTGCTAGTGCCTCATATCCTCGAGACTATGGCTACACCTTC
NA	TRBD1	TRBV10-3	TRBJ1-1	CAISESTGQRAEAFF	TGTGCCATCAGTGAGTCGACGGGACAGAGAGCTGAAGCTTTCTTT
NA	NA	TRBV6-6	TRBJ1-2	CASSHLTGGYTF	TGTGCCAGCAGTCACTTAACGGGTGGCTACACCTTC
NA	NA	TRBV7-2	TRBJ2-7	CASSLKGPYEQYF	TGTGCCAGCAGCTTAAAGGGGCCGTACGAGCAGTACTTC
few	NA	TRBV7-8	TRBJ1-1	CASSLRTGPAFF	TGTGCCAGCAGCTTAAGGACGGGCCCTGCTTTCTTT
NA	NA	TRBV11-1	TRBJ2-7	CASSLLQGREYEQYF	TGTGCCAGCAGCCTGCTACAGGGTAGGGAATACGAGCAGTACTTC
NA	NA	TRBV11-3	TRBJ2-1	CASSQGRSSYNEQFF	TGTGCCAGCAGCCAGGGGAGGAGCTCCTACAATGAGCAGTTCTTC
NA	TRBD2	TRBV10-3	TRBJ2-1	CAISEGLAGNEQFF	TGTGCCATCAGTGAGGGACTAGCGGGGAATGAGCAGTTCTTC
NA	TRBD2	TRBV11-2	TRBJ2-3	CASSLVSGGADTQYF	TGTGCCAGCAGCTTAGTTAGCGGGGGGGCAGATACGCAGTATTTT
few	NA	TRBV19	TRBJ1-1	CASSIVSGGRGAEAFF	TGTGCCAGTAGTATCGTTAGTGGGGGCAGGGGAGCTGAAGCTTTCTTT
few	NA	TRBV2	TRBJ2-7	CASSLDPPQGYLLF	TGTGCCAGCAGCCTTGACCCACCACAGGGTTATCTCCTTTTC
NA	NA	TRBV25-1	TRBJ2-1	CASSEHGGSYNEQFF	TGTGCCAGCAGTGAACACGGGGGCTCCTACAATGAGCAGTTCTTC
NA	NA	TRBV11-2	TRBJ2-3	CASSLWDTQYF	TGTGCCAGCAGCTTATGGGATACGCAGTATTTT
once	NA	TRBV6-5	TRBJ1-2	CASSPGGGHGYTF	TGTGCCAGCAGCCCCGGAGGAGGTCATGGCTACACCTTC
NA	NA	TRBV10-3	TRBJ2-2	CAISGVGINTGELFF	TGTGCCATCAGTGGGGTAGGGATCAACACCGGGGAGCTGTTTTTT
NA	TRBD1	TRBV19	TRBJ1-1	CASSTTGDQSRAFF	TGTGCCAGTAGTACCACAGGGGATCAATCGAGAGCTTTCTTT
once	TRBD2	TRBV5-1	TRBJ2-2	CASSLAVLAGGRAGELFF	TGCGCCAGCAGCTTGGCCGTCCTAGCGGGGGGGCGAGCCGGGGAGCTGTTTTTT
NA	NA	TRBV5-6	TRBJ2-7	CASSLDLGNTYEQYF	TGTGCCAGCAGCTTGGATCTTGGGAATACCTACGAGCAGTACTTC
NA	TRBD1	TRBV4-1	TRBJ2-6	CASSHRQGVSGANVLTF	TGCGCCAGCAGCCATAGACAGGGGGTCTCCGGGGCCAACGTCCTGACTTTC
NA	NA	TRBV7-8	TRBJ1-1	CASSLEGLVGAFF	TGTGCCAGCAGCTTAGAGGGTCTAGTCGGTGCTTTCTTT
NA	NA	TRBV19	TRBJ1-4	CASSPRNGLEKLFF	TGTGCCAGTAGTCCCAGGAATGGGCTGGAAAAACTGTTTTTT